This T cell receptor (beta chain) was obtained from a study of OX40 agonist ivuxolimab in advanced cancers. Study details: Dose-escalation patients were diagnosed with hepatocellular carcinoma, melanoma, renal cell cancer or head and neck cancer.

Regarding this clone: What it binds is unknown.

Generated by immunoSEQ multiplex PCR, the TCRdb table keeps only in-frame clones and is missing some. The sample lists about 35,000 clones, around 84% occurring once. This CDR3 has 12 amino acids. V lost 2 bases to trimming and J lost 10 bases, with 12 bases between them. Germline V gene lookup returns CDR1 GTSNPN and CDR2 SVGIG (reference sequence). General study results and limits: At doses 0.1 to 3.0 mg/kg, CD4+ and CD8+ clones expanded.

The chain carries TRBV30 and TRBJ2-1; D not certain. The source material was CD4+ or CD8+ T cells sorted from blood, sampled in a trial of the OX40 agonist ivuxolimab. The clonotype comes from an adult with an advanced solid tumor such as melanoma, head and neck, liver or kidney cancer. The CDR3 region is CAWSRRPQEQFF. CDR3 coding DNA: TGTGCCTGGAGTCGGCGCCCACAGGAGCAGTTCTTC.